Shown below are 20 T cell receptor beta chains from a single sample sequenced in a study of blood T cell repertoires in COVID-19. Produced via immunoSEQ multiplex PCR; TCRdb's table is partial and in-frame only. The sample comprises 270,000 or so clones, approximately 85% of which are singletons, and under 7% rests with the top ten. The source material was PBMCs or T cells enriched from blood (not recorded which). The origin of the receptors is a woman aged 50 to 65 who had been exposed to COVID-19.

The rearrangement links TRBV7-8 to TRBJ1-1, with TRBD1 identical over 7 bases. V trimming: 2 bases; J trimming: 6 bases; junction bases outside the gene matches: 6. Germline V gives CDR1 SGHVS, CDR2 FQNEAQ. The CDR3 covers 14 residues. The CDR3 sequence is CASSLIQGFAEAFF. CDR3 sequence (DNA): TGTGCCAGCAGCTTAATACAGGGGTTTGCTGAAGCTTTCTTT.

This chain connects TRBV10-3 to TRBJ1-1; D is ambiguous. Per germline, CDR1 ENHRY and CDR2 SYGVKD. Trimming removed 7 bases from V and 3 bases from J, with 18 bases in between. The CDR3 is 15 amino acids. This CDR3 reads CAITASVGKDTEAFF. Here the CDR3 DNA reads TGTGCCATCACAGCCTCCGTCGGGAAGGACACTGAAGCTTTCTTT.

V is TRBV29-1 and J is TRBJ1-4; 8 nucleotides align to TRBD1. Per germline, CDR1 SQVTM and CDR2 ANQGSEA. The CDR3 sequence is 15 residues long. V lost 6 bases to trimming and J lost 11 bases; unmatched junction nucleotides: 17. Here the CDR3 DNA reads TGCAGCGTGGAGTACGCCCAGGGGGCGCGGGGGAAACTGTTTTTT. This sequence encodes CSVEYAQGARGKLFF.

This clone appeared many times. The genes are TRBV30 and TRBJ2-2; 8 nucleotides line up with TRBD2. V shed 4 bases and J 5 bases; nucleotides not matched to a gene: 9. The CDR3 is 15 amino acids. Per the germline V gene, CDR1 is GTSNPN and CDR2 is SVGIG (reference sequence). CDR3 amino acids: CAWNLGGGRTGELFF. Written as DNA, the CDR3 is TGTGCCTGGAACCTCGGGGGGGGACGAACCGGGGAGCTGTTTTTT.

The DNA of the CDR3 is TGTGCCACCAGTGTCCCGGGGGGGGGAGATACGCAGTATTTT. Translating it yields CATSVPGGGDTQYF. The gene calls are TRBV24-1 and TRBJ2-3, with 8 nucleotides matching TRBD2. The CDR3 length is 14 residues. With 5 bases clipped from V and 5 bases from J, the junction kept 5 bases outside the gene matches. Looked up from germline, CDR1 is KGHDR and CDR2 is SFDVKD.

The chain has TRBV24-1 and TRBJ2-5, with 12 nucleotides matching TRBD2. J was trimmed by 2 bases and V by 5 bases; bases with no gene match: 5. The germline gives CDR1 KGHDR, CDR2 SFDVKD. The CDR3 is 16 amino acids. This CDR3 is CATSAIGLAGQETQYF. The CDR3 bases are TGTGCCACCAGTGCCATAGGACTAGCGGGGCAAGAGACCCAGTACTTC.

In its sample, this clone was seen once. This chain links TRBV7-6 with TRBJ2-1; TRBD2 matches at 8 bases. The CDR3 contains 15 residues. V lost 5 bases to trimming and J lost 12 bases; unmatched junction nucleotides: 15. CDR1 and CDR2 from the germline V gene are SGHVS and FNYEAQ. The CDR3 DNA reads as TGTGCCAGCAGCCCCAGAATTAGCGGGGTGGAAGGGCAGTTCTTC. It encodes CASSPRISGVEGQFF.

The rearrangement uses TRBV7-9 and TRBJ1-1; 7 nucleotides agree with TRBD1. Trimming at V came to 4 bases and at J to 4 bases, leaving 3 bases not matched to a gene. This CDR3 has 13 amino acids. Per germline, CDR1 SEHNR and CDR2 FQNEAQ (reference sequence). Here the CDR3 DNA reads TGTGCCAGCAGCTCACAGGGGACCACTGAAGCTTTCTTT. It codes for CASSSQGTTEAFF. Complete variable domain (other parts from reference TRBV7-9 and TRBJ1-1): DTGVSQNPRHKITKRGQNVTFRCDPISEHNRLYWYRQTLGQGPEFLTYFQNEAQLEKSRLLSDRFSAERPKGSFSTLEIQRTEQGDSAMYLCASSSQGTTEAFFGQGTRLTVV.

This clone was observed a few times. The genes are TRBV14 and TRBJ2-7, with 9 nucleotides matching TRBD1. There are 15 residues in the CDR3. J was trimmed by 5 bases and V by 7 bases; bases with no gene match: 12. Germline V lookup: CDR1 SGHDN, CDR2 FVKESK. CDR3 residues: CASNFAGQGPHEQYF. CDR3 coding DNA: TGTGCCAGCAATTTTGCGGGACAGGGTCCCCACGAGCAGTACTTC.

This clone has more than one count but fewer than ten. The chain employs TRBV7-8 and TRBJ1-1; a weak D match, TRBD1 (5 bases). The CDR3 covers 15 residues. Trimming cost V 1 base and J 5 bases, with 14 bases left between them. The germline V gene has CDR1 SGHVS and CDR2 FQNEAQ. The CDR3, as DNA: TGTGCCAGCAGCTTAGAGTTGGGAAGGGGTACTGAAGCTTTCTTT. Its protein is CASSLELGRGTEAFF.

The chain employs TRBV28 and TRBJ1-5; weak D call: TRBD1 (5 bases). Germline V lookup: CDR1 MDHEN, CDR2 SYDVKM. This CDR3 has 13 amino acids. The ends were cut back, 8 bases at V and 5 bases at J, with 13 bases in the middle. The CDR3 here is CASAGGGYQPQHF. The CDR3 DNA reads as TGTGCCAGCGCGGGCGGGGGGTATCAGCCCCAGCATTTT.

This clone was seen once. V is TRBV29-1 and J is TRBJ2-7; TRBD1 agrees at 7 bases. The CDR3 sequence is 14 residues long. Germline V CDR1 and CDR2: SQVTM, ANQGSEA. The ends lost 5 bases at V and 1 base at J; junction bases unmatched: 8. This chain's CDR3 is CSVLGGLASYEQYF. CDR3 coding DNA: TGCAGCGTTTTAGGGGGCCTCGCTTCCTACGAGCAGTACTTC.

The V gene is TRBV30, the J gene TRBJ1-5, with D maybe TRBD1 (5 bases). The germline CDR1 and CDR2 sequences are GTSNPN and SVGIG (reference sequence). The germline V and J ends were trimmed by 1 base and 4 bases, with 11 bases remaining between them. There are 14 residues in the CDR3. The CDR3 protein is CAWSEVGVNQPQHF. CDR3 DNA: TGTGCCTGGAGTGAGGTAGGGGTGAATCAGCCCCAGCATTTT.

The chain is built from TRBV3-1 (or the pseudogene TRBV3-2) and TRBJ2-2; D is perhaps TRBD1 (5 bases). Germline assignment: CDR1 LGHDT and CDR2 YNNKEL (reference sequence). The CDR3 contains 14 residues. V was pared by 4 bases and J by 2 bases, with 8 bases between. The CDR3 sequence is CASSRGHNTGELFF. CDR3 DNA sequence: TGTGCCAGCAGCCGAGGACACAACACCGGGGAGCTGTTTTTT.

The rearrangement links TRBV9 to TRBJ1-6, with a tentative D call TRBD1 (6 bases). The germline CDR1 and CDR2 sequences are SGDLS and YYNGEE. The ends were cut back, 6 bases at V and 7 bases at J, with 17 bases in the middle. The length of the CDR3 is 15 residues. The CDR3 sequence: CASNRETNPNSPLHF. DNA of the CDR3: TGTGCCAGCAACAGGGAAACAAATCCCAATTCACCCCTCCACTTT.

This clone was seen more than once but under ten times. This chain joins TRBV3-1 (or the pseudogene TRBV3-2) and TRBJ2-6; 9 nucleotides line up with TRBD2. The V and J ends lost 4 bases and 0 bases, in that order; junction bases with no gene match: 7. Germline V lookup: CDR1 LGHDT, CDR2 YNNKEL (reference sequence). The CDR3 extends over 18 amino acids. This CDR3 is CASSPLAGAFSGANVLTF. CDR3 bases: TGTGCCAGCAGCCCTTTAGCGGGGGCGTTCTCTGGGGCCAACGTCCTGACTTTC.

The CDR3 region has the DNA TGTGCCACCAGCAGAGATTGGGCCTCCTACGAGCAGTACTTC. The encoded protein is CATSRDWASYEQYF. This chain links TRBV15 with TRBJ2-7; no clear D. Germline V CDR1 and CDR2: LNHNV, YYDKDF (reference sequence). Trimming took off 0 bases at V and 0 bases at J, with 6 bases between the two ends. The CDR3 has 14 amino acids.

The rearrangement uses TRBV4-1 and TRBJ1-2; TRBD1 matches 9 bases. CDR1 MGHRA and CDR2 YSYEKL come from the germline V gene. This CDR3 has 16 residues. V lost 3 bases, J lost 4 bases, and 9 bases stayed unmatched. The CDR3: CASSHAGTGTAYGYTF. The CDR3 bases are TGCGCCAGCAGCCACGCCGGGACAGGGACCGCCTATGGCTACACCTTC.

The chain couples TRBV7-9 to TRBJ1-2; D is unclear. This CDR3 has 13 amino acids. CDR1 is SEHNR and CDR2 is FQNEAQ in the germline V gene (reference sequence). V gave up 5 bases and J gave up 8 bases, with 15 bases separating them. The CDR3 DNA follows: TGTGCCAGCAGCGTGCCTGAGTTGAGAGGCTACACCTTC. Protein: CASSVPELRGYTF.

The chain carries TRBV7-6 and TRBJ1-2; weak D call: TRBD1 (6 bases). The CDR3 consists of 14 residues. Per the germline V gene, CDR1 is SGHVS and CDR2 is FNYEAQ. Trimming took off 1 base at V and 3 bases at J, with 9 bases between the two ends. CDR3 DNA sequence: TGTGCCAGCAGCTTAGGGGGGCAGGACTATGGCTACACCTTC. Translation gives CASSLGGQDYGYTF.